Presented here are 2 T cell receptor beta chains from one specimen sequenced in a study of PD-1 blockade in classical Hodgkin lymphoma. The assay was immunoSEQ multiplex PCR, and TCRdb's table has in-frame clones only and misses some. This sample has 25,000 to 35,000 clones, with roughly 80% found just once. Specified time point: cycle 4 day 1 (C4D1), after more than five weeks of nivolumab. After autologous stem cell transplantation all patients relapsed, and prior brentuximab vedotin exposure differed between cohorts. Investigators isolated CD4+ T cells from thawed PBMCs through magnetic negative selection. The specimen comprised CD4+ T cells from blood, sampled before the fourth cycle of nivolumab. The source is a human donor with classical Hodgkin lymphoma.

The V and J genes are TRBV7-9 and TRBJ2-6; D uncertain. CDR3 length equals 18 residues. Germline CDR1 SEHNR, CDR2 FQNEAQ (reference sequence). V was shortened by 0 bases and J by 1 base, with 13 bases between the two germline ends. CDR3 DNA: TGTGCCAGCAGCTTAGCCGAGGTCGGGCTATCTGGGGCCAACGTCCTGACTTTC. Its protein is CASSLAEVGLSGANVLTF.

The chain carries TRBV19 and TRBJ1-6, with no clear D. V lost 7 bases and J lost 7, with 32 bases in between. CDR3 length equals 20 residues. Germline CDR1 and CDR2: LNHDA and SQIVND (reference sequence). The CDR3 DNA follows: TGTGCCAGTACCCCGACATCGGGTCTCCAGTTAATTCTGTCGAATTCACCCCTCCACTTT. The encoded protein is CASTPTSGLQLILSNSPLHF.